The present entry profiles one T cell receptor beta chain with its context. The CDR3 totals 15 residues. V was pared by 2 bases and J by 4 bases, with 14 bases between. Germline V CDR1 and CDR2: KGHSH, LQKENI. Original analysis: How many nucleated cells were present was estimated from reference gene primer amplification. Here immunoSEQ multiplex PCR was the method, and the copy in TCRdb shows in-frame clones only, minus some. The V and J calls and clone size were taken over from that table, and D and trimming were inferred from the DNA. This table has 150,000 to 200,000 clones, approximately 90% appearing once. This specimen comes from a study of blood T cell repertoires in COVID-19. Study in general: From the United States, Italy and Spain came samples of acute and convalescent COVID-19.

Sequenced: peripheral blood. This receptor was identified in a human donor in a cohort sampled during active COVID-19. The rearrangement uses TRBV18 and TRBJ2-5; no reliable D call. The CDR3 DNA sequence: TGTGCCAGCTCACCAGCGCAAGTTATCGGAGAGACCCAGTACTTC. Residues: CASSPAQVIGETQYF.